The 26 T cell receptor beta chains below all came from one sample that was sequenced in a study of blood T cell repertoires in COVID-19. The table came from immunoSEQ multiplex PCR; TCRdb's copy has only in-frame clones and leaves some out. The data contain 150,000 to 200,000 clones, roughly 93% of them singletons. Sequenced sample: peripheral blood. These receptors were taken from a man aged 18 to 29 with acute or convalescent COVID-19.

The genes are TRBV10-3 and TRBJ1-4; 9 nucleotides agree with TRBD1. The J segment lost 5 bases and the V segment lost 4 bases, leaving 5 bases of the junction unmatched. The V gene's germline CDR1 is ENHRY and CDR2 SYGVKD. There are 15 residues in the CDR3. CDR3 coding DNA: TGTGCCATCAGTGTGACAGGGGGTGAAAATGAAAAACTGTTTTTT. This sequence encodes CAISVTGGENEKLFF.

In this sample, this clone turned up once. The chain has TRBV30 and TRBJ1-6; D is uncertain. CDR1 and CDR2 from the germline V gene are GTSNPN and SVGIG (reference sequence). The CDR3 covers 13 residues. Trimming removed 5 bases at V and 7 bases at J, with 12 bases between. CDR3: CAWGPNSNSPLHF. The CDR3 DNA reads TGTGCCTGGGGGCCCAACAGCAATTCACCCCTCCACTTT.

For the CDR3, the DNA is TGTGCCAGCAGTGGCCCAAGAGGGGGGGTTGGGACTGAAGCTTTCTTT. Its translation: CASSGPRGGVGTEAFF. The rearrangement joins TRBV25-1 to TRBJ1-1, with a tentative D call TRBD1 (6 bases). The ends were cut back, 4 bases at V and 5 bases at J, with 20 bases in the middle. CDR1 is MGHDK, CDR2 SYGVNS, per germline. The CDR3 has 16 amino acids.

This sequence joins TRBV9 and TRBJ1-1, with 8 bases lining up with TRBD1. Germline CDR1 and CDR2: SGDLS and YYNGEE. This CDR3 comprises 15 residues. J gave up 4 bases and V 4 bases, and 9 bases lay outside the gene matches. As DNA, the CDR3 is TGTGCCAGCAGCAATCGACAGGGGCTGAGCACTGAAGCTTTCTTT. Protein: CASSNRQGLSTEAFF.

The CDR3 bases are TGTGCCAGCAGCCTAAAGGACAGACTCACTGAAGCTTTCTTT. Its translation is CASSLKDRLTEAFF. This chain links TRBV5-4 with TRBJ1-1; a weak D match, TRBD1 (6 bases). CDR1 is SGHNT, CDR2 YYREEE, per germline (reference sequence). V shed 4 bases and J shed 4 bases, with 14 bases lying between them. This CDR3 spans 14 amino acids.

The rearrangement links TRBV14 to TRBJ1-4; 10 bases fit TRBD1. Looked up from germline, CDR1 is SGHDN and CDR2 is FVKESK. The CDR3 is 16 amino acids. Trimming cost V 0 bases and J 4 bases; bases outside gene matches: 2. The CDR3 bases are TGTGCCAGCAGCCAAGATTGGACAGGGGGTAATGAAAAACTGTTTTTT. Translating gives CASSQDWTGGNEKLFF.

V and J are TRBV6-1 and TRBJ2-5, with 12 bases identical to TRBD2. CDR3 length: 15 amino acids. Per the germline V gene, CDR1 is MNHNS and CDR2 is SASEGT. Trimming cost V 2 bases and J 2 bases; bases outside gene matches: 0. DNA for the CDR3: TGTGCCAGCAGTGAACTAGCGGGGGGGCAAGAGACCCAGTACTTC. Its protein is CASSELAGGQETQYF.

This chain uses TRBV9 with TRBJ1-1; TRBD1 is a possible D gene (5 bases). Germline V CDR1 and CDR2: SGDLS, YYNGEE. V was cut by 3 bases and J by 3 bases, with 15 bases left in between. This CDR3 is 15 amino acids long. The DNA for the CDR3 is TGTGCCAGCAGCGCCGGCCCAGGGTTGTACACTGAAGCTTTCTTT. Its translation: CASSAGPGLYTEAFF.

This rearrangement joins TRBV12-3 or TRBV12-4 to TRBJ2-5; D is unresolved. This CDR3 region has 12 residues. The V end was cut by 5 bases, the J end by 4 bases, with 8 bases between. This chain's CDR3 is CASSPAGETQYF. DNA of the CDR3: TGTGCCAGCAGTCCCGCCGGAGAGACCCAGTACTTC.

This chain links TRBV27 with TRBJ1-1; 7 bases are a match to TRBD1. V lost 4 bases and J lost 4; bases outside the gene matches: 9. The germline gives CDR1 MNHEY, CDR2 SMNVEV (reference sequence). The CDR3 spans 15 residues. DNA of the CDR3: TGTGCCAGCAGTTCGACAGGGCTCTTGGGCACTGAAGCTTTCTTT. This translates into CASSSTGLLGTEAFF.

The chain is built from TRBV13 and TRBJ2-7; 9 bases fit TRBD1. Looked up from germline, CDR1 is PRHDT and CDR2 is FYEKMQ (reference sequence). Trimming cost V 4 bases and J 4 bases; bases outside gene matches: 2. The CDR3 is 13 residues long. The CDR3 spells CASSSDRGYEQYF. CDR3 in DNA: TGTGCCAGCAGCTCGGACAGGGGTTACGAGCAGTACTTC. Drawing the rest from reference TRBV13 and TRBJ2-7, the complete variable domain is AAGVIQSPRHLIKEKRETATLKCYPIPRHDTVYWYQQGPGQDPQFLISFYEKMQSDKGSIPDRFSAQQFSDYHSELNMSSLELGDSALYFCASSSDRGYEQYFGPGTRLTVT.

The chain is built from TRBV6-1 and TRBJ1-4; no clear D. This CDR3 has 15 residues. Looked up from germline, CDR1 is MNHNS and CDR2 is SASEGT. The V gene lost 3 bases and the J gene lost 3 bases, with 11 bases spanning the gap. The CDR3 DNA follows: TGTGCCAGCAGTGATATGGGAGTAGCTAATGAAAAACTGTTTTTT. Amino acid sequence: CASSDMGVANEKLFF.

This chain links TRBV5-1 with TRBJ1-6; TRBD1 matches at 7 bases. CDR3 length: 16 amino acids. Trimming cost V 4 bases and J 6 bases; bases outside gene matches: 10. Germline CDR1 is SGHRS and CDR2 is YFSETQ. The CDR3 nucleotides read TGCGCCAGCAGCAAAATGACAGGGTCGCTTAATTCACCCCTCCACTTT. Protein product: CASSKMTGSLNSPLHF.

This clone turned up a few times. J is TRBJ1-5 and V is TRBV5-6, with 7 positions matching TRBD1. The junction had 6 bases not matched to a gene; V was cut back by 0 bases and J by 3 bases. Germline V gene sequence: CDR1 SGHDT, CDR2 YYEEEE. CDR3 length: 16 amino acids. The CDR3 spells CASSLGGEGANQPQHF. CDR3 sequence (DNA): TGTGCCAGCAGCTTGGGTGGAGAGGGGGCCAATCAGCCCCAGCATTTT.

The chain has TRBV29-1 and TRBJ2-1, with D perhaps matching TRBD1 (6 bases). Germline V gene data show CDR1 as SQVTM and CDR2 as ANQGSEA. Trimming took 7 bases from V and 2 from J, leaving 18 bases between them. The CDR3 has 15 residues. CDR3 loop: CSARGPLVPYNEQFF. The CDR3 coding sequence is TGCAGCGCCAGGGGACCACTAGTTCCCTACAATGAGCAGTTCTTC.

The rearrangement links TRBV5-1 to TRBJ1-1, with a weak D call TRBD1 (6 bases). V lost 4 bases, J lost 1 base, and 11 bases lay in between. Germline assignment: CDR1 SGHRS and CDR2 YFSETQ. This CDR3 has 14 residues. The CDR3 nucleotides read TGCGCCAGCAGCCAGTCCAGGGGGAACACTGAAGCTTTCTTT. This encodes CASSQSRGNTEAFF.

J is TRBJ1-1 and V is TRBV9; 7 bases match TRBD1. With V trimmed by 1 base and J by 1 base, 4 bases remained unmatched. CDR3 length: 15 amino acids. Germline V gives CDR1 SGDLS, CDR2 YYNGEE. The CDR3: CASSVLGGWNTEAFF. For the CDR3, the DNA is TGTGCCAGCAGCGTATTAGGGGGCTGGAACACTGAAGCTTTCTTT.

The chain carries TRBV5-8 and TRBJ2-1, with 7 bases that match TRBD1. From germline, CDR1 is SGHTS and CDR2 YDEGEE. V shed 5 bases, J shed 4 bases, and the junction held 6 bases outside the gene matches. This CDR3 is 14 amino acids long. CDR3 region: CASSGTDFYNEQFF. DNA for the CDR3: TGTGCCAGCAGTGGGACAGATTTTTACAATGAGCAGTTCTTC.

DNA for the CDR3: TGTGCCAGCAGAGTTAGTAGCAATCAGCCCCAGCATTTT. This codes for CASRVSSNQPQHF. V gene TRBV2 combines with J gene TRBJ1-5, with D uncertain. Germline loops: CDR1 SNHLY, CDR2 FYNNEI. The CDR3 has 13 amino acids. V lost 6 bases and J lost 0, with 6 bases in between.

This clone appeared once. The chain carries TRBV6-5 and TRBJ1-4; D gene uncertain. The CDR3 runs to 11 residues. Germline V CDR1 and CDR2: MNHEY, SVGAGI. V dropped 3 bases and J dropped 9 bases, with 5 bases sitting between them. CDR3 in amino acids: CASSYGKKLFF. In nucleotides, the CDR3 is TGTGCCAGCAGTTATGGCAAAAAACTGTTTTTT.

The chain couples TRBV14 to TRBJ2-7; maybe TRBD1 (5 bases). V gave up 5 bases and J gave up 7 bases, with 24 bases separating them. The CDR3 has 16 residues. Germline V gene sequence: CDR1 SGHDN, CDR2 FVKESK. Written as DNA, the CDR3 is TGTGCCAGCAGCGCCTCAGCCAGGGCATCCTTTCGAGAGCAGTACTTC. This codes for CASSASARASFREQYF.

The CDR3 nucleotides are TGTGCCAGCAGCGAACGGGGGGGCAAGGAGCAGTACTTC. Protein sequence: CASSERGGKEQYF. V is TRBV7-6 and J is TRBJ2-7; 8 bases are a match to TRBD2. This CDR3 is 13 amino acids long. With 5 bases clipped from V and 7 bases from J, the junction kept 7 bases outside the gene matches. The germline V gene has CDR1 SGHVS and CDR2 FNYEAQ.

This clone showed up just once. The rearrangement links TRBV6-5 to TRBJ1-4, with a weak D call TRBD1 (6 bases). Trimming shortened V by 4 bases and J by 5 bases, and 14 bases separated the two germline ends. Germline V gene lookup returns CDR1 MNHEY and CDR2 SVGAGI. The CDR3 has 15 residues. The CDR3 DNA is TGTGCCAGCAGTTTTCCAGGGGCACGGAATGAAAAACTGTTTTTT. Its translation is CASSFPGARNEKLFF.

The chain couples TRBV27 to TRBJ1-2, with TRBD1 matching 8 bases. V shed 6 bases, J shed 4 bases, and the junction held 10 bases outside the gene matches. Germline CDR1 MNHEY, CDR2 SMNVEV (reference sequence). This CDR3 has 15 residues. The CDR3 DNA sequence: TGTGCCAGCAGGAAAATTGCCGGGACAGGCTATGGCTACACCTTC. This encodes CASRKIAGTGYGYTF.

This chain links TRBV6-5 with TRBJ2-1; the match to TRBD2 covers 10 bases. The CDR3 has 13 residues. Trimming at V came to 6 bases and at J to 10 bases, leaving 6 bases not matched to a gene. Germline CDR1 and CDR2: MNHEY and SVGAGI. CDR3 amino acids: CASRTGGLAEQFF. As DNA, the CDR3 is TGTGCCAGCAGGACGGGGGGACTAGCGGAGCAGTTCTTC.

This rearrangement joins TRBV4-1 to TRBJ1-2, with D hard to call. The CDR3 spans 15 residues. Trimming pared 0 bases from V and 1 base from J, leaving 9 bases between. The germline V gene encodes CDR1 MGHRA and CDR2 YSYEKL. CDR3 in amino acids: CASSQEWESNYGYTF. In DNA form, the CDR3 reads TGCGCCAGCAGCCAAGAGTGGGAGAGTAACTATGGCTACACCTTC.